Following are 21 T cell receptor beta chains from one sample sequenced in a study of shared clonotypes between healthy human individuals. Method: immunoSEQ multiplex PCR; TCRdb's copy keeps in-frame clones and lacks some. The sample consists of around 500,000 clones, 65% to 85% of them appearing once. The sample consisted of PBMCs. The receptor source for this set is a middle-aged woman in good health. Some clones in this sample may be carry-over from other donors' samples.

The rearrangement joins TRBV11-2 to TRBJ1-2; D gene ambiguous. Germline V gene lookup returns CDR1 SGHAT and CDR2 FQNNGV. The CDR3 is 15 amino acids. V dropped 6 bases and J dropped 4 bases, with 18 bases sitting between them. This CDR3 reads CASSDSYRLLYGYTF. CDR3 sequence (DNA): TGTGCCAGCAGTGACTCCTATAGACTGCTCTATGGCTACACCTTC.

This sequence joins TRBV6-1 and TRBJ1-2; 7 bases are shared with TRBD1. V lost 5 bases and J lost 8; bases outside the gene matches: 11. Germline loops: CDR1 MNHNS, CDR2 SASEGT. The length of the CDR3 is 14 residues. This CDR3 is CASSPQTGLTGYTF. The CDR3 DNA reads TGTGCCAGCAGTCCGCAGACAGGGCTCACGGGCTACACCTTC.

The chain links TRBV19 to TRBJ1-1; D uncertain. With 1 base removed from V and 1 base from J, the gap between germline ends came to 4 bases. The CDR3 covers 13 residues. CDR1 is LNHDA, CDR2 SQIVND, per germline (reference sequence). The CDR3 is CASSIGSNTEAFF. DNA for the CDR3: TGTGCCAGTAGTATAGGCTCGAACACTGAAGCTTTCTTT. Drawing the rest from reference TRBV19 and TRBJ1-1, the complete variable domain is DGGITQSPKYLFRKEGQNVTLSCEQNLNHDAMYWYRQDPGQGLRLIYYSQIVNDFQKGDIAEGYSVSREKKESFPLTVTSAQKNPTAFYLCASSIGSNTEAFFGQGTRLTVV.

About this clone: This likely reflects a read error, since a far larger clone is one base away. The sample has other DNA sequences that encode this CDR3 too. The rearrangement uses TRBV29-1 and TRBJ2-7, with no clear D. Germline V gene sequence: CDR1 SQVTM, CDR2 ANQGSEA. The CDR3 extends over 12 amino acids. Between the trimmed V and J ends, which lost 4 bases and 5 bases, there was a span of 12 bases. The CDR3, as DNA: TGCAGCGTTGGTAGTGGTGGGCACGAGCAGTACTTC. Encoded protein: CSVGSGGHEQYF.

There are a few counts of this clone. The chain has TRBV10-3 and TRBJ1-3; the D gene is possibly TRBD1 (6 bases). The CDR3 length is 14 residues. V was cut by 11 bases and J by 0 bases, with 14 bases left in between. Germline V gene sequence: CDR1 ENHRY, CDR2 SYGVKD. The CDR3 protein is CAVQGLSSGNTIYF. The CDR3 DNA follows: TGTGCCGTACAGGGCCTAAGCTCTGGAAACACCATATATTTT.

This clone came up a few times. The gene calls are TRBV7-2 and TRBJ1-1, with D perhaps TRBD1 (5 bases). Germline V lookup: CDR1 SGHTA, CDR2 FQGNSA. There are 13 residues in the CDR3. Trimming took 4 bases from V and 3 from J, leaving 9 bases between them. The DNA of the CDR3 is TGTGCCAGCAGCTGGACAACTTACACTGAAGCTTTCTTT. This gives the protein CASSWTTYTEAFF.

The V and J genes are TRBV30 and TRBJ1-6; D is possibly TRBD1 (6 bases). Germline V CDR1 and CDR2: GTSNPN, SVGIG (reference sequence). The CDR3 has 13 amino acids. Trimming cost V 4 bases and J 5 bases, with 9 bases left between them. CDR3 sequence reads: CAWKQGDNSPLHF. CDR3 in DNA: TGTGCCTGGAAACAGGGAGATAATTCACCCCTCCACTTT.

For this clone: A far larger clone is one base from this, pointing to a likely read error. This chain uses TRBV5-4 with TRBJ2-7, with 8 bases aligning to TRBD2. The CDR3 spans 16 residues. CDR1 is SGHNT, CDR2 YYREEE, per germline (reference sequence). This chain's CDR3 is CSSSPLPGAGGDEQYF. The CDR3 DNA reads TGTTCCAGCAGCCCCCTCCCGGGTGCGGGAGGCGACGAGCAGTACTTC.

V is TRBV10-3 and J is TRBJ1-5, with TRBD1 matching 8 bases. The CDR3 is 17 residues long. Germline lookup yields CDR1 ENHRY and CDR2 SYGVKD. With 0 bases clipped from V and 6 bases from J, the junction kept 10 bases outside the gene matches. DNA for the CDR3: TGTGCCATCAGTGAGTCTGGGGCAGGGGGCTTGAGTCAGCCCCAGCATTTT. It yields the protein CAISESGAGGLSQPQHF.

J is TRBJ1-5 and V is TRBV28; maybe TRBD1 (6 bases). Germline V gene sequence: CDR1 MDHEN, CDR2 SYDVKM. The germline V and J ends were trimmed by 6 bases and 3 bases, with 12 bases remaining between them. This CDR3 is 14 amino acids long. CDR3 coding DNA: TGTGCCAGCAGGCAAGGGGGGGACAATCAGCCCCAGCATTTT. Its translation is CASRQGGDNQPQHF.

This chain joins TRBV29-1 and TRBJ2-5, with D possibly TRBD2 on 5 matching bases. The assigned J gene may be wrong: the sequence end matches TRBJ2-7 better. The CDR3 covers 14 residues. Looked up from germline, CDR1 is SQVTM and CDR2 is ANQGSEA. CDR3 bases: TGCAGCGTTGACTGTTTACCTGAGGCGGGCGAGCAGTACTTC. Translated, it gives CSVDCLPEAGEQYF.

This rearrangement joins TRBV7-9 to TRBJ2-1; D unresolved. Germline assignment: CDR1 SEHNR and CDR2 FQNEAQ (reference sequence). This CDR3 is built from 14 residues. The germline V and J ends were trimmed by 8 bases and 0 bases, with 11 bases remaining between them. Written as DNA, the CDR3 is TGTGCCAGCGGAGCGAGTAGCTCCTACAATGAGCAGTTCTTC. This encodes CASGASSSYNEQFF. The full variable domain, its missing parts supplied by reference TRBV7-9 and TRBJ2-1, is DTGVSQNPRHKITKRGQNVTFRCDPISEHNRLYWYRQTLGQGPEFLTYFQNEAQLEKSRLLSDRFSAERPKGSFSTLEIQRTEQGDSAMYLCASGASSSYNEQFFGPGTRLTVL.

Comment on this clone: The likely explanation is a read error, given a far larger clone one base away. V usage is TRBV10-2 and J usage is TRBJ2-2, with TRBD2 identical over 7 bases. In germline, CDR1 is WSHSY, CDR2 SAAADI. The CDR3 is 15 residues long. CDR3 sequence: CASSERTRNTVELFF. CDR3 in DNA: TGCGCCAGCAGTGAGAGGACTAGGAACACCGTGGAGCTGTTTTTT.

The V gene is TRBV28, the J gene TRBJ1-5, with 7 positions matching TRBD1. The CDR3 is made up of 15 amino acids. Trimming cost V 4 bases and J 5 bases; bases outside gene matches: 8. The germline V gene has CDR1 MDHEN and CDR2 SYDVKM. The CDR3 DNA is TGTGCCAGCAGTTCTCCCGACAGGGCGGATCAGCCCCAGCATTTT. It translates to CASSSPDRADQPQHF.

The J gene is TRBJ1-4, the V gene TRBV28; a weak D match, TRBD1 (5 bases). Germline V gives CDR1 MDHEN, CDR2 SYDVKM. The CDR3 is made up of 14 amino acids. Trimming shortened V by 5 bases and J by 8 bases, and 15 bases separated the two germline ends. The CDR3 sequence is CASSQSSGGEKLFF. The CDR3 region has the DNA TGTGCCAGCAGTCAAAGTTCGGGGGGGGAAAAACTGTTTTTT.

The gene calls are TRBV27 and TRBJ2-3; 7 bases match TRBD2. This CDR3 comprises 14 residues. Germline V lookup: CDR1 MNHEY, CDR2 SMNVEV (reference sequence). V shed 8 bases and J 5 bases; nucleotides not matched to a gene: 10. The CDR3 DNA follows: TGTGCCAGCTCATGGGCGGGAGCTAGAGATACGCAGTATTTT. Amino acids: CASSWAGARDTQYF.

CDR3 nucleotides: TGTGCCAGTGCAACAGAACCCCACGGTTCCGGCTACACCTTC. As protein: CASATEPHGSGYTF. This rearrangement joins TRBV19 to TRBJ1-2; D gene uncertain. The V gene lost 8 bases and the J gene lost 8 bases, with 21 bases spanning the gap. Per germline, CDR1 LNHDA and CDR2 SQIVND (reference sequence). The CDR3 covers 14 residues.

The chain has TRBV7-9 and TRBJ2-1, with D perhaps matching TRBD2 (6 bases). CDR3 length: 15 residues. Trimming removed 1 base at V and 1 base at J, with 8 bases between. From germline, CDR1 is SEHNR and CDR2 FQNEAQ (reference sequence). This CDR3 is CASSLGRGSYNEQFF. Here the CDR3 DNA reads TGTGCCAGCAGCTTAGGGCGGGGTTCCTACAATGAGCAGTTCTTC.

This rearrangement joins TRBV5-4 to TRBJ2-6; the match to TRBD1 covers 8 bases. Germline loops: CDR1 SGHNT, CDR2 YYREEE (reference sequence). The CDR3 runs to 17 residues. Germline trimming cut 2 bases from V and 3 bases from J; bases unmatched to any gene: 7. In DNA form, the CDR3 reads TGTGCCAGCAGCTTAGAAACAGGGGGTGGTGGGGCCAACGTCCTGACTTTC. Translation gives CASSLETGGGGANVLTF.

On this clone: This likely reflects a read error, since a far larger clone is one base away. Other DNA sequences in this specimen translate into the identical CDR3. The chain has TRBV7-9 and TRBJ1-1; the D gene is possibly TRBD1 (6 bases). Germline CDR1 SEHNR, CDR2 FQNEAQ (reference sequence). The CDR3 contains 13 residues. V was pared by 1 base and J by 8 bases, with 11 bases between. CDR3 protein: CASSLETGGEAFF. CDR3 DNA sequence: TGTGCCAGCAGCTTAGAGACGGGGGGCGAAGCTTTCTTT.

This chain uses TRBV7-8 with TRBJ2-7; D tentatively reads TRBD1 or TRBD2 (5 bases each). The CDR3 runs 17 residues. Trimming left V 0 bases short and J 2 bases short, with 17 bases between. Germline V lookup: CDR1 SGHVS, CDR2 FQNEAQ. The CDR3 is CASSLALSVGVPYEQYF. The CDR3 nucleotides are TGTGCCAGCAGCTTAGCGCTATCGGTGGGGGTCCCCTACGAGCAGTACTTC.